Below are 26 T cell receptor beta chains sequenced from a single sample in a study of cytomegalovirus exposure and HLA in healthy donors. 13 Jbeta primers and 60 Vbeta primers were used for the PCR. Assay: immunoSEQ multiplex PCR; the TCRdb copy retains only in-frame clones and omits some. The sample has around 72,000 clones, roughly four fifths seen once. The sample comprised PBMCs. The receptor source for this set is a man in his fifties in good health and CMV-seronegative.

The chain joins TRBV9 to TRBJ2-6; 7 positions match TRBD1. The germline CDR1 and CDR2 sequences are SGDLS and YYNGEE. J lost 2 bases, V lost 7 bases, and 15 bases had no gene match. The CDR3 consists of 18 residues. CDR3 sequence (DNA): TGTGCCAGCGGTAAGGGGTACAGGGGCGCGGCTGGGGCCAACGTCCTGACTTTC. This translates into CASGKGYRGAAGANVLTF. The complete variable domain, with remaining parts taken from reference TRBV9 and TRBJ2-6, reads DSGVTQTPKHLITATGQRVTLRCSPRSGDLSVYWYQQSLDQGLQFLIQYYNGEERAKGNILERFSAQQFPDLHSELNLSSLELGDSALYFCASGKGYRGAAGANVLTFGAGSRLTVL.

The CDR3: CASQSVVGEKLFF. CDR3 DNA: TGTGCCAGCCAGTCGGTGGTCGGGGAAAAACTGTTTTTT. The V call is TRBV6-5, the J call TRBJ1-4; D ambiguous. The CDR3 is 13 residues long. V lost 8 bases and J lost 8, with 15 bases in between. Per the germline V gene, CDR1 is MNHEY and CDR2 is SVGAGI.

V and J are TRBV7-9 and TRBJ1-5; D gene uncertain. V was shortened by 4 bases and J by 2 bases, with 6 bases between the two germline ends. Germline CDR1 reads SEHNR; CDR2 reads FQNEAQ (reference sequence). The CDR3 contains 13 residues. The CDR3 region is CASSSTGNQPQHF. DNA of the CDR3: TGTGCCAGCAGCTCTACAGGCAATCAGCCCCAGCATTTT.

V is TRBV30 and J is TRBJ2-7; 10 bases are shared with TRBD1. Per the germline V gene, CDR1 is GTSNPN and CDR2 is SVGIG (reference sequence). V gave up 0 bases and J gave up 5 bases; unmatched junction bases: 7. The CDR3 is 15 residues long. The CDR3 nucleotides read TGTGCCTGGAGTGTGCGGGACAGGGGTGGAAACGAGCAGTACTTC. It specifies CAWSVRDRGGNEQYF.

This clone appeared once. The chain recombines TRBV14 with TRBJ1-1, with 7 bases fitting TRBD1. The trim removed 1 base at V and 5 bases at J, leaving 10 bases unmatched. Germline V CDR1 and CDR2: SGHDN, FVKESK. This CDR3 has 16 amino acids. Here the CDR3 reads CASSQGGTGAGTEAFF. CDR3 nucleotides: TGTGCCAGCAGCCAAGGGGGAACAGGGGCAGGGACTGAAGCTTTCTTT. Complete variable domain (other parts from reference TRBV14 and TRBJ1-1): EAGVTQFPSHSVIEKGQTVTLRCDPISGHDNLYWYRRVMGKEIKFLLHFVKESKQDESGMPNNRFLAERTGGTYSTLKVQPAELEDSGVYFCASSQGGTGAGTEAFFGQGTRLTVV.

This chain connects TRBV25-1 to TRBJ1-5; D call uncertain. The CDR3 extends over 15 amino acids. The germline CDR1 and CDR2 sequences are MGHDK and SYGVNS. The V and J ends lost 1 base and 0 bases respectively, with 7 bases between them. CDR3: CASSEFRSSNQPQHF. In DNA, the CDR3 is TGTGCCAGCAGTGAATTCCGCAGTAGCAATCAGCCCCAGCATTTT.

The J gene is TRBJ2-7, the V gene TRBV7-2; unclear D gene. CDR3 length: 14 residues. The V gene's germline CDR1 is SGHTA and CDR2 FQGNSA. Trimming pared 5 bases from V and 6 bases from J, leaving 17 bases between. The chain's CDR3 is CASSLEVGRPEQYF. The CDR3 nucleotides read TGTGCCAGCAGCCTCGAGGTTGGTAGACCCGAGCAGTACTTC.

This chain connects TRBV5-1 to TRBJ1-4; the match to TRBD1 covers 8 bases. The CDR3 is 16 amino acids. The V gene end was trimmed by 4 bases and the J gene end by 8 bases; junction bases not matched to a gene: 13. The germline CDR1 and CDR2 sequences are SGHRS and YFSETQ. The CDR3 region is CASSLQGQGKGEKLFF. The CDR3 DNA is TGCGCCAGCAGCCTACAAGGACAGGGAAAGGGCGAAAAACTGTTTTTT.

This clone was counted only a few times. The CDR3, as DNA: TGTGCCAGCAGCTTAGGTCCTGCGACCTACGAGCAGTACTTC. The encoded protein is CASSLGPATYEQYF. The chain employs TRBV7-8 and TRBJ2-7; D gene unclear. Deletions cut 1 base from V and 2 bases from J, with 9 bases between. The germline gives CDR1 SGHVS, CDR2 FQNEAQ. The CDR3 runs 14 residues.

This clone was observed a single time. The chain carries TRBV9 and TRBJ1-6; a possible D gene is TRBD1 (6 bases). V was cut by 0 bases and J by 9 bases, with 13 bases left in between. Germline CDR1 SGDLS, CDR2 YYNGEE. The CDR3 sequence is 15 residues long. CDR3 sequence: CASSVVEQGSSPLHF. Here the CDR3 DNA reads TGTGCCAGCAGCGTAGTTGAACAGGGTTCTTCACCCCTCCACTTT.

This rearrangement joins TRBV7-9 to TRBJ1-4; 7 nucleotides line up with TRBD1. The CDR3 contains 13 residues. With 8 bases clipped from V and 7 bases from J, the junction kept 7 bases outside the gene matches. CDR1 is SEHNR, CDR2 FQNEAQ, per germline (reference sequence). CDR3 region: CASQGGGGEKLFF. The CDR3 region has the DNA TGTGCCAGCCAGGGGGGCGGCGGTGAAAAACTGTTTTTT.

The V gene is TRBV30, the J gene TRBJ1-1, with D possibly matching TRBD1 (6 bases). Germline-derived CDR1 and CDR2 are GTSNPN and SVGIG (reference sequence). The CDR3 consists of 16 residues. Trimming took 4 bases from V and 1 from J, leaving 19 bases between them. The CDR3 loop reads CAWTHAGGWSNTEAFF. In DNA form, the CDR3 reads TGTGCCTGGACCCACGCGGGGGGCTGGTCGAACACTGAAGCTTTCTTT.

This clone was seen a single time. This chain connects TRBV7-9 to TRBJ1-4; D remains unclear. The CDR3 totals 16 residues. V lost 5 bases and J 8 bases, leaving 21 bases between the germline ends. CDR1 and CDR2 from the germline V gene are SEHNR and FQNEAQ (reference sequence). CDR3 DNA sequence: TGTGCCAGCAGCAGATCATTATTCCCGCGAGAGGAAAAACTGTTTTTT. Protein sequence: CASSRSLFPREEKLFF.

The genes are TRBV7-3 and TRBJ2-3; 8 bases agree with TRBD2. The germline CDR1 and CDR2 sequences are SGHTA and FQGTGA. V gave up 3 bases and J gave up 2 bases; unmatched junction bases: 4. The CDR3 length is 15 residues. For the CDR3, the DNA is TGTGCCAGCAGCTTCGGCGGGGGGCACACAGATACGCAGTATTTT. Its translation: CASSFGGGHTDTQYF.

This clone was detected only once. The chain has TRBV30 and TRBJ1-5; 9 positions match TRBD1. V dropped 5 bases and J dropped 0; count of bases not matched to a gene: 2. Germline lookup yields CDR1 GTSNPN and CDR2 SVGIG (reference sequence). The CDR3 spans 14 residues. The DNA of the CDR3 is TGTGCCTGGGACAGGGGGTATAGCAATCAGCCCCAGCATTTT. This translates into CAWDRGYSNQPQHF.

This clone was seen once. The gene calls are TRBV7-6 and TRBJ2-5; TRBD2 is a possible D gene (6 bases). The CDR3 consists of 15 residues. CDR1 and CDR2 (germline): SGHVS, FNYEAQ. Trimming pared 4 bases from V and 2 bases from J, leaving 14 bases between. This chain's CDR3 is CASSWRLASQETQYF. For the CDR3, the DNA is TGTGCCAGCAGCTGGAGGCTAGCGTCTCAAGAGACCCAGTACTTC.

The V call is TRBV10-2, the J call TRBJ2-1, with 10 bases fitting TRBD2. This CDR3 has 14 amino acids. CDR1 and CDR2 from the germline V gene are WSHSY and SAAADI. Losses at the gene ends were 6 bases for V and 7 bases for J; bases not matched to a gene: 6. CDR3 bases: TGCGCCAGCAGGAGCGGGGGGGCCATGAATGAGCAGTTCTTC. It yields the protein CASRSGGAMNEQFF.

The J gene is TRBJ1-4, the V gene TRBV7-2; D is ambiguous. Deletions cut 4 bases from V and 8 bases from J, with 23 bases between. The CDR3 contains 17 residues. Germline-derived CDR1 and CDR2 are SGHTA and FQGNSA. For the CDR3, the DNA is TGTGCCAGCAGCTGGAGGACCGAAATGTGGGGAAGGGAAAAACTGTTTTTT. Protein product: CASSWRTEMWGREKLFF. The complete variable domain, with remaining parts taken from reference TRBV7-2 and TRBJ1-4, reads GAGVSQSPSNKVTEKGKDVELRCDPISGHTALYWYRQSLGQGLEFLIYFQGNSAPDKSGLPSDRFSAERTGGSVSTLTIQRTQQEDSAVYLCASSWRTEMWGREKLFFGSGTQLSVL.

The genes are TRBV28 and TRBJ2-1; 12 positions agree with TRBD2. The length of the CDR3 is 16 residues. Germline V gene lookup returns CDR1 MDHEN and CDR2 SYDVKM. The V segment lost 5 bases and the J segment 8 bases; nucleotides outside the gene matches: 10. The CDR3 is CASSRLAGVKGDEQFF. CDR3 bases: TGTGCCAGCAGTAGACTAGCGGGAGTTAAGGGGGATGAGCAGTTCTTC.

The V call is TRBV27, the J call TRBJ2-7; 11 bases align to TRBD1. V was clipped by 4 bases and J by 4 bases; unmatched bases: 12. Germline CDR1 and CDR2: MNHEY and SMNVEV (reference sequence). This CDR3 region has 17 residues. The CDR3: CASSYMGAGTGGYEQYF. For the CDR3, the DNA is TGTGCCAGCAGTTACATGGGGGCCGGGACAGGGGGATACGAGCAGTACTTC.

This clone appeared a few times. The J gene is TRBJ1-2, the V gene TRBV4-1, with D possibly being TRBD1 (6 bases). CDR1 MGHRA and CDR2 YSYEKL come from the germline V gene. Trimming shortened V by 4 bases and J by 2 bases, and 11 bases separated the two germline ends. This CDR3 spans 14 amino acids. CDR3 bases: TGCGCCAGCAGCCCGACGACAGGAAACTATGGCTACACCTTC. Its protein product is CASSPTTGNYGYTF.

This clone was detected only once. This chain uses TRBV5-4 with TRBJ2-1; TRBD1 aligns across 7 bases. The CDR3 extends over 15 amino acids. V gave up 0 bases and J gave up 1 base; unmatched junction bases: 1. CDR1 is SGHNT and CDR2 is YYREEE in the germline V gene (reference sequence). This chain's CDR3 is CASSLGGQSYNEQFF. The DNA for the CDR3 is TGTGCCAGCAGCTTGGGGGGACAGTCCTACAATGAGCAGTTCTTC.

There are a few counts of this clone. The V gene is TRBV6-1, the J gene TRBJ1-1; D is possibly TRBD1 (5 bases). This CDR3 region has 12 residues. CDR1 and CDR2 from the germline V gene are MNHNS and SASEGT. With 4 bases removed from V and 6 bases from J, the gap between germline ends came to 9 bases. The CDR3 here is CASSAQGPEAFF. DNA of the CDR3: TGTGCCAGCAGTGCGCAGGGTCCTGAAGCTTTCTTT.

The rearrangement uses TRBV19 and TRBJ1-4; D may be TRBD1 (5 bases). The CDR3 is made up of 15 amino acids. The germline V gene has CDR1 LNHDA and CDR2 SQIVND (reference sequence). Trimming took 4 bases from V and 7 from J, leaving 16 bases between them. The CDR3 is CASSSGGTAGEKLFF. Here the CDR3 DNA reads TGTGCCAGTAGTAGCGGCGGGACGGCAGGTGAAAAACTGTTTTTT.

This chain joins TRBV30 and TRBJ2-5; D unclear. This CDR3 spans 11 amino acids. The germline V gene encodes CDR1 GTSNPN and CDR2 SVGIG (reference sequence). Trimming removed 4 bases from V and 1 base from J, with 4 bases in between. CDR3 loop: CAWTGQETQYF. CDR3 sequence (DNA): TGTGCCTGGACAGGCCAAGAGACCCAGTACTTC.

This clone showed up just once. The chain combines TRBV6-1 with TRBJ2-1; a possible D gene is TRBD2 (5 bases). The V end lost 0 bases, the J end lost 6 bases, and 9 bases lay between the germline ends. The CDR3 length is 14 residues. Germline V gene lookup returns CDR1 MNHNS and CDR2 SASEGT. The CDR3: CASSEALGGNEQFF. For the CDR3, the DNA is TGTGCCAGCAGTGAAGCTCTAGGAGGCAATGAGCAGTTCTTC.